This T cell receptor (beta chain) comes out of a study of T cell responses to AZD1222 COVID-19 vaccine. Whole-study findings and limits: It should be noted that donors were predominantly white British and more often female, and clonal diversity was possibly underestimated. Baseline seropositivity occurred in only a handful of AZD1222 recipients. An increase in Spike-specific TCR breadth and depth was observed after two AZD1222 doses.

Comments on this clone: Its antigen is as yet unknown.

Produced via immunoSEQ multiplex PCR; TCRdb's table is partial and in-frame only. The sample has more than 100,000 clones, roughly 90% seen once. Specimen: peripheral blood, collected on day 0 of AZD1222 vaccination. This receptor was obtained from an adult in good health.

CDR3 sequence: CASSPLGGANTEAFF. CDR3 nucleotide sequence: TGTGCCAGCAGCCCGTTAGGGGGGGCGAACACTGAAGCTTTCTTT. The genes are TRBV5-4 and TRBJ1-1, with TRBD1 as a possible D gene (6 bases). Trimming pared 4 bases from V and 1 base from J, leaving 14 bases between. The CDR3 runs to 15 residues. Germline CDR1 is SGHNT and CDR2 is YYREEE (reference sequence).